The rows below give T cell receptor beta chains drawn from one sample of a study of shared clonotypes between healthy human individuals. TCRdb's table, derived via immunoSEQ multiplex PCR, lists solely in-frame clones and lacks some. The table has hundreds of thousands of clones, 80% to 95% seen once. The specimen sequenced was naive CD8+ T cells sorted from blood. The receptors originated from a man aged 25-45 years in good health. Each CDR3 is given with its conserved first and last residue. D genes are given only for firm matches. The listing skips clone size in some rows; elsewhere it reads once, few, many or a size class.

>-|TRBJ2-1|TRBV7-3|-
TGTGCCAGCAGCTTAACCACCAGTGCCCATGAGCAGTTCTTC
CASSLTTSAHEQFF
>-|TRBJ2-7|TRBV19|-
TGTGCCAGTAGTGGACGGGACACGGACACTTATGAGCAGTACTTC
CASSGRDTDTYEQYF
>-|TRBJ1-1|TRBV7-3|-
TGTGCCAGCAGCCTTCGGGAGAACACTGAAGCTTTCTTT
CASSLRENTEAFF
>TRBD2|TRBJ2-1|TRBV6-5|-
TGTGCCAGCAGTTCTACAGCGGGAGGGCTTGATGAGCAGTTCTTC
CASSSTAGGLDEQFF
>TRBD2|TRBJ2-1|TRBV6-5|-
TGTGCCAGCAGTTACTCGAGGCTAGCGGGAGCCCATGAGCAGTTCTTC
CASSYSRLAGAHEQFF
>TRBD1|TRBJ2-5|TRBV19|-
TGTGCCAGTTCCTACAGGGGCTTCCAAGAGACCCAGTACTTC
CASSYRGFQETQYF
>-|TRBJ2-1|TRBV11-2|once
TGTGCCAGCAGCGCGAAGAGCGGGTCCTGGGGAGAGCAGTTCTTC
CASSAKSGSWGEQFF
>TRBD2|TRBJ2-5|TRBV4-2|-
TGTGCCAGCAGCCAAGGACTAGCGGGGGAGACCCAGTACTTC
CASSQGLAGETQYF
>-|TRBJ2-7|TRBV11-2|-
TGTGCCAGCAGCTTCTTGTTCCCGGGTGGCGAGCAGTACTTC
CASSFLFPGGEQYF
>-|TRBJ1-5|TRBV28|-
TGTGCCAGCAGGCCACCAGGGGCCATATATAGCAATCAGCCCCAGCATTTT
CASRPPGAIYSNQPQHF
>-|TRBJ2-2|TRBV5-4|-
TGTGCCAGCAGCTCGATACCTGGGACCGGGGAGCTGTTTTTT
CASSSIPGTGELFF
>-|TRBJ2-5|TRBV5-1|-
TGCGCCAGCAGCTGGGTATGGGGTAGCCAAGAGACCCAGTACTTC
CASSWVWGSQETQYF
>-|TRBJ2-7|TRBV13|-
TGTGCCAGCAGCCCCCCTGGAGACGAGCAGTACTTC
CASSPPGDEQYF